The rows below give T cell receptor beta chains drawn from one sample of a study of regulatory T cells in long-lasting Graves disease. TCRdb redid the calling of the multiplex PCR reads with MiXCR, one entry per CDR3 protein. Here the sample spans hundreds of thousands of distinct CDR3 sequences, roughly 14% being singletons. This sample also belongs to another study, concerning T cells in Graves' hyperthyroidism and ophthalmopathy.

The input for sequencing was peripheral blood mononuclear cells (PBMCs), taken at new diagnosis, from a patient treated with antithyroid drugs. These receptors all stem from a man younger than 40 with Graves disease. Each CDR3 is given with its conserved first and last residue. D genes are given only for firm matches. Size tells how often a clone was seen (once, few, many) or the class of an expanded clone, and some rows leave it out.

v_gene: TRBV28
d_gene: TRBD1
j_gene: TRBJ2-6
abundance: many
CDR3nt: TGTGCCAGCAGTCCGGTCCCGGGACAGGTTCACTCTGGGGCCAACGTCCTGACTTTC
CDR3aa: CASSPVPGQVHSGANVLTF

v_gene: TRBV7-9
d_gene: NA
j_gene: TRBJ1-2
abundance: NA
CDR3nt: TGTGCCAGCAGCTTAGATGCAGGGGCTGGCTACACCTTC
CDR3aa: CASSLDAGAGYTF

v_gene: TRBV2
d_gene: NA
j_gene: TRBJ1-5
abundance: few
CDR3nt: TGTGCCAGCAGTGCGACTGGCAATCAGCCCCAGCATTTT
CDR3aa: CASSATGNQPQHF

v_gene: TRBV5-1
d_gene: TRBD1
j_gene: TRBJ2-5
abundance: few
CDR3nt: TGCGCCAGCAGCTTCGGACAGGGGGCTGAGACCCAGTACTTC
CDR3aa: CASSFGQGAETQYF

v_gene: TRBV12-5
d_gene: NA
j_gene: TRBJ2-5
abundance: many
CDR3nt: TGTGCTAGTGGTTTGGGTATTAGGGGGCAAGAGACCCAGTACTTC
CDR3aa: CASGLGIRGQETQYF

v_gene: TRBV2
d_gene: NA
j_gene: TRBJ2-7
abundance: many
CDR3nt: TGTGCCAGCATTCTCCCGGGACGGAGCTACGAGCAGTACTTC
CDR3aa: CASILPGRSYEQYF

v_gene: TRBV27
d_gene: TRBD2
j_gene: TRBJ2-3
abundance: NA
CDR3nt: TGTGCCAGCAGTTCCGGGACTAGCGTCGATACGCAGTATTTT
CDR3aa: CASSSGTSVDTQYF

v_gene: TRBV15
d_gene: TRBD2
j_gene: TRBJ2-7
abundance: many
CDR3nt: TGTGCCACCAGCCGCCGGGACTATTCCTACGAGCAGTACTTC
CDR3aa: CATSRRDYSYEQYF

v_gene: TRBV30
d_gene: TRBD1
j_gene: TRBJ1-1
abundance: many
CDR3nt: TGTGCCTGGAGTACAGGGGACACTGAAGCTTTCTTT
CDR3aa: CAWSTGDTEAFF

v_gene: TRBV30
d_gene: NA
j_gene: TRBJ1-4
abundance: few
CDR3nt: TGTGCCGGAACGGGCAGTTATAATGAAAAACTGTTTTTT
CDR3aa: CAGTGSYNEKLFF

v_gene: TRBV29-1
d_gene: NA
j_gene: TRBJ1-1
abundance: many
CDR3nt: TGCAGCGTTGAGCCGCTTCTTGCAACTGAAGCTTTCTTT
CDR3aa: CSVEPLLATEAFF

v_gene: TRBV12-3/TRBV12-4
d_gene: NA
j_gene: TRBJ1-1
abundance: many
CDR3nt: TGTGCCAGCAGTTTAGAGACGGGGGTCCGGAACACTGAAGCTTTCTTT
CDR3aa: CASSLETGVRNTEAFF

v_gene: TRBV5-1
d_gene: TRBD1
j_gene: TRBJ1-4
abundance: NA
CDR3nt: TGCGCCAGCAGCAGGGACAGATTTAATGAAAAACTGTTTTTT
CDR3aa: CASSRDRFNEKLFF

v_gene: TRBV29-1
d_gene: TRBD1
j_gene: TRBJ1-2
abundance: many
CDR3nt: TGCAGCGTTGATCCCGGGACAGACTATGGCTACACCTTC
CDR3aa: CSVDPGTDYGYTF

v_gene: TRBV20-1
d_gene: NA
j_gene: TRBJ1-2
abundance: many
CDR3nt: TGCAGTGCTAAAAGGGGCGGGATAGATGGCTACACCTTC
CDR3aa: CSAKRGGIDGYTF

v_gene: TRBV5-6
d_gene: NA
j_gene: TRBJ1-2
abundance: NA
CDR3nt: TGTGCCAGCAGCTCTTCCGGGACAAATATTGGCTACACCTTC
CDR3aa: CASSSSGTNIGYTF

v_gene: TRBV20-1
d_gene: TRBD2
j_gene: TRBJ2-2
abundance: NA
CDR3nt: TGCAGTGCTAGAAGTAGCGGGAGCGGGGCCGGGGAGCTGTTTTTT
CDR3aa: CSARSSGSGAGELFF

v_gene: TRBV12-3/TRBV12-4
d_gene: TRBD2
j_gene: TRBJ2-4
abundance: few
CDR3nt: TGTGCCAGCAGTTTACGGGGGGGGGGGGACATTCAGTACTTC
CDR3aa: CASSLRGGGDIQYF

v_gene: TRBV7-8
d_gene: TRBD1
j_gene: TRBJ1-2
abundance: few
CDR3nt: TGTGCCAGCAGCTTAGACAGGGGACGGGGCTACACCTTC
CDR3aa: CASSLDRGRGYTF

v_gene: TRBV11-2
d_gene: NA
j_gene: TRBJ2-5
abundance: many
CDR3nt: TGTGCCAGCAGCCCCATCCGGTCCCTCCAAGAGACCCAGTACTTC
CDR3aa: CASSPIRSLQETQYF

v_gene: TRBV20-1
d_gene: NA
j_gene: TRBJ1-2
abundance: NA
CDR3nt: TGCAGTGCCGTCGTTGAGGGTGGCTACACCTTC
CDR3aa: CSAVVEGGYTF